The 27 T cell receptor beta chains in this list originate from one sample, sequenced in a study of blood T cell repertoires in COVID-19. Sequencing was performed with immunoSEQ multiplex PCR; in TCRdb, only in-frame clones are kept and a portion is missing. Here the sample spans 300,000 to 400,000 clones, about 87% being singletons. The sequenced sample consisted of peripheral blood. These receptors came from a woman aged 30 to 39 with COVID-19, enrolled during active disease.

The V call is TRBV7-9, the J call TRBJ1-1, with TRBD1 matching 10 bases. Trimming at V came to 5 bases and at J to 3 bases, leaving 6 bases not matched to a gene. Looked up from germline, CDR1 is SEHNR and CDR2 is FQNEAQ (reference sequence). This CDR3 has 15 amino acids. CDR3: CASSPRTGGDTEAFF. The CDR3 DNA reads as TGTGCCAGCAGCCCAAGGACAGGGGGGGACACTGAAGCTTTCTTT.

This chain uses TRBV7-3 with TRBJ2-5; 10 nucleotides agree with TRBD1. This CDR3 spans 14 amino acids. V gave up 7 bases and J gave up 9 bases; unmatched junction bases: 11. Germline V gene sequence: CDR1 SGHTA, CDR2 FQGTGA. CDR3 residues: CASNDGPGQGPQYF. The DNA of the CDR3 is TGTGCCAGCAACGATGGACCGGGACAGGGGCCCCAGTACTTC.

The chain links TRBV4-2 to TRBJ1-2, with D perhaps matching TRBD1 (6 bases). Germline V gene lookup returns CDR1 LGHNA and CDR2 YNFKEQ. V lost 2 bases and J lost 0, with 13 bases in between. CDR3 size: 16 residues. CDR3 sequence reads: CASSQSRRGSNYGYTF. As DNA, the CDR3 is TGTGCCAGCAGCCAAAGCCGCAGGGGATCTAACTATGGCTACACCTTC.

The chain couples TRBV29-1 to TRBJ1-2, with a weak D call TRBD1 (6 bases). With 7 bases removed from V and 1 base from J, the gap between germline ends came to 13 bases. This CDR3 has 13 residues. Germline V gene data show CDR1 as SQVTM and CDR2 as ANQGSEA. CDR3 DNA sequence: TGCAGCGCCGAGACAGGCGTTAACTATGGCTACACCTTC. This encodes CSAETGVNYGYTF.

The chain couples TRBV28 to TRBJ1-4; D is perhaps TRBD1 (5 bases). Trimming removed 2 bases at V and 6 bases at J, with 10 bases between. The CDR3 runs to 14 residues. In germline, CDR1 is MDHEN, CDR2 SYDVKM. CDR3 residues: CASSLGGVDEKLFF. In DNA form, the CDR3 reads TGTGCCAGCAGTTTAGGGGGGGTGGATGAAAAACTGTTTTTT.

Written as DNA, the CDR3 is TGTGCCAGCAGCCAAGGAGGACGGGGGGGCTATGAGACCCAGTACTTC. It encodes CASSQGGRGGYETQYF. The chain uses TRBV3-1 (or the pseudogene TRBV3-2) and TRBJ2-5; 8 bases fit TRBD2. The CDR3 contains 16 residues. V lost 1 base and J lost 5; bases outside the gene matches: 9. The germline gives CDR1 LGHDT, CDR2 YNNKEL (reference sequence).

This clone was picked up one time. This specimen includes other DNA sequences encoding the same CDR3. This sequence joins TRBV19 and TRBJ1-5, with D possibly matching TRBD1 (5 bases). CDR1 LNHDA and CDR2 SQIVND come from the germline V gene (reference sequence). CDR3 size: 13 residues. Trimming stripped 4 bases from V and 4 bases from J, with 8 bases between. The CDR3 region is CASSTGGNQPQHF. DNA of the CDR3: TGTGCCAGTAGTACGGGGGGGAATCAGCCCCAGCATTTT.

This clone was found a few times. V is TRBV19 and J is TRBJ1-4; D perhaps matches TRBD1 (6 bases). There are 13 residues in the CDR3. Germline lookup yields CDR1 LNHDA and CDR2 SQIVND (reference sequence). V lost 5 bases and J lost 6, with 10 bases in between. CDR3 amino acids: CASSVRGDEKLFF. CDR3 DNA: TGTGCCAGTAGTGTCAGGGGTGATGAAAAACTGTTTTTT.

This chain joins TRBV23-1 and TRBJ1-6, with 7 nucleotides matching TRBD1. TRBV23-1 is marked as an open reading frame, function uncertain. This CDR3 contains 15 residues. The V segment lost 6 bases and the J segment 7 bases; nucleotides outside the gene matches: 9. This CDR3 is CASRTGIQGNSPLHF. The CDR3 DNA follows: TGCGCCAGCAGGACAGGGATTCAGGGGAATTCACCCCTCCACTTT.

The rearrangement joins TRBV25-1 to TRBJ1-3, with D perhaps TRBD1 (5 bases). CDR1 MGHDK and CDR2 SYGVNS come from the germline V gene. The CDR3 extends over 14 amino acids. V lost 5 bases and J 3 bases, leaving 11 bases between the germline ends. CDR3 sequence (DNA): TGTGCCAGCAGTTGGGGGGTTGGTGGAAACACCATATATTTT. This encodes CASSWGVGGNTIYF.

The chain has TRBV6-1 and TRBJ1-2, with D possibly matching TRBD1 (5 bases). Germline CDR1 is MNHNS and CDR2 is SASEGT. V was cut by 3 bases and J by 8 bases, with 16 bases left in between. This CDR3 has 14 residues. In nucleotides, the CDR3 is TGTGCCAGCAGTGACGGGGGTGGGGTGCGGGGCTACACCTTC. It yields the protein CASSDGGGVRGYTF.

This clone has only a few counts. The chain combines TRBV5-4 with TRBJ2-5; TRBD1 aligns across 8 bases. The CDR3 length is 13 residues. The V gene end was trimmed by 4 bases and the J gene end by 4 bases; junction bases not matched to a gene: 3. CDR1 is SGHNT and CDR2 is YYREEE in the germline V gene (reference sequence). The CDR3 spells CASSKDRGETQYF. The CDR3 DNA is TGTGCCAGCAGCAAAGACAGGGGAGAGACCCAGTACTTC. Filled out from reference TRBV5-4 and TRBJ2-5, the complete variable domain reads ETGVTQSPTHLIKTRGQQVTLRCSSQSGHNTVSWYQQALGQGPQFIFQYYREEENGRGNFPPRFSGLQFPNYSSELNVNALELDDSALYLCASSKDRGETQYFGPGTRLLVL.

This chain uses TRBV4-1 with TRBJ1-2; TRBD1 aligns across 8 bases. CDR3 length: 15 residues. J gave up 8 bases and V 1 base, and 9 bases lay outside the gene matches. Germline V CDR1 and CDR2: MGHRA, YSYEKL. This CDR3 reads CASSQGERQGPGYTF. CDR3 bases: TGCGCCAGCAGCCAAGGGGAGCGACAGGGGCCCGGCTACACCTTC.

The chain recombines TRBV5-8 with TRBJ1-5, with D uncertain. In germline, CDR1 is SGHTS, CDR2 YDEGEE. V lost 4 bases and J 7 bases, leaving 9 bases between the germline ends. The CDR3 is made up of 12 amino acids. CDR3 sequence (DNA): TGTGCCAGCAGCCTGGCTGTCCAGCCCCAGCATTTT. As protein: CASSLAVQPQHF.

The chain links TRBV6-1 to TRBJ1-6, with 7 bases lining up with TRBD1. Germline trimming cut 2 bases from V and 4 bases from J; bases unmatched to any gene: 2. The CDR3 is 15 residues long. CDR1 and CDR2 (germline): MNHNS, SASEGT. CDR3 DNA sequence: TGTGCCAGCAGTGAATGGGGACAGTATAATTCACCCCTCCACTTT. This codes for CASSEWGQYNSPLHF.

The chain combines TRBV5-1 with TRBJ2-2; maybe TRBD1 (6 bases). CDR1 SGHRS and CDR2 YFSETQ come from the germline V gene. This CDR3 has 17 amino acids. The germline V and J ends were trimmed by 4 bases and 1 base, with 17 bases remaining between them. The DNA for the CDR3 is TGCGCCAGCAGCCCCGACGACCCGACAGGGAACACCGGGGAGCTGTTTTTT. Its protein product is CASSPDDPTGNTGELFF.

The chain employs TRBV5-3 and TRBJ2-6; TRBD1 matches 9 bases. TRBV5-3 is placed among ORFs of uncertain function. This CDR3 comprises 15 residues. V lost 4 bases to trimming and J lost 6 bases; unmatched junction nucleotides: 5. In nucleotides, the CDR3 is TGTGCCAGAAGCCGGGGACAGGGCGCGGCCAACGTCCTGACTTTC. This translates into CARSRGQGAANVLTF.

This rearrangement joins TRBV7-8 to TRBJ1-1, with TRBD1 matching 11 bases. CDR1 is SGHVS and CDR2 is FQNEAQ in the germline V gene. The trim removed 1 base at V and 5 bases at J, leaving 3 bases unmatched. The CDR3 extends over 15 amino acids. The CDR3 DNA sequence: TGTGCCAGCAGCTTAGTGGGACAGGGGGTGACTGAAGCTTTCTTT. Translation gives CASSLVGQGVTEAFF. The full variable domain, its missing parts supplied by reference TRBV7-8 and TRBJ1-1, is GAGVSQSPRYKVAKRGQDVALRCDPISGHVSLFWYQQALGQGPEFLTYFQNEAQLDKSGLPSDRFFAERPEGSVSTLKIQRTQQEDSAVYLCASSLVGQGVTEAFFGQGTRLTVV.

The CDR3 sequence: CATSDPGQGWGYTF. The CDR3 DNA follows: TGTGCCACCAGTGATCCTGGACAGGGTTGGGGCTACACCTTC. The chain uses TRBV24-1 and TRBJ1-2; 8 positions agree with TRBD1. Germline trimming cut 3 bases from V and 8 bases from J; bases unmatched to any gene: 7. This CDR3 comprises 14 residues. Germline loops: CDR1 KGHDR, CDR2 SFDVKD.

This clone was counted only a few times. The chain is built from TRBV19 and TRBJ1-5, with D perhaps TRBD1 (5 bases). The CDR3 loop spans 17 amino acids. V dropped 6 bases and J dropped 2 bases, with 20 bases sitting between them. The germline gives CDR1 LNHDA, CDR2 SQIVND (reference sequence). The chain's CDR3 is CASRSGREVIGNQPQHF. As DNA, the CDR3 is TGTGCCAGTAGATCCGGCAGGGAAGTTATAGGCAATCAGCCCCAGCATTTT. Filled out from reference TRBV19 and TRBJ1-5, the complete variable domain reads DGGITQSPKYLFRKEGQNVTLSCEQNLNHDAMYWYRQDPGQGLRLIYYSQIVNDFQKGDIAEGYSVSREKKESFPLTVTSAQKNPTAFYLCASRSGREVIGNQPQHFGDGTRLSIL.

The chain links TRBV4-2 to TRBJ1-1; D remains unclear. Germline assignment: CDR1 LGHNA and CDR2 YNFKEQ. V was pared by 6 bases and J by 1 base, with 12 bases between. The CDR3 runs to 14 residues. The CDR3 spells CASRRAEGNTEAFF. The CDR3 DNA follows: TGTGCCAGCAGACGAGCCGAGGGGAACACTGAAGCTTTCTTT.

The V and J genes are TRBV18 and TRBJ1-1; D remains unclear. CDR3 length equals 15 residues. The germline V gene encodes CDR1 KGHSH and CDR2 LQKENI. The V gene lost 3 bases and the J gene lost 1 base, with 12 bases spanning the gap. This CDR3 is CASSPVVPGNTEAFF. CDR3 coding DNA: TGTGCCAGCTCACCGGTGGTTCCGGGGAACACTGAAGCTTTCTTT.

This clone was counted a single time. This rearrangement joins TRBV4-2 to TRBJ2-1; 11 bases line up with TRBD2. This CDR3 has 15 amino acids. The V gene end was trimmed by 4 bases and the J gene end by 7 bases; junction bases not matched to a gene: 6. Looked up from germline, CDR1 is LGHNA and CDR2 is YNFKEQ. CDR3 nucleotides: TGTGCCAGCAGCCCCTCTAGCGGGGGGCGAAATGAGCAGTTCTTC. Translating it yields CASSPSSGGRNEQFF.

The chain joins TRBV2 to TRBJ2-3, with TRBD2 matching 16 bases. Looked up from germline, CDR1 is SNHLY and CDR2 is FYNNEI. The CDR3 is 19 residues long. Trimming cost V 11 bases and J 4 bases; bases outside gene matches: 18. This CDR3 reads CASQMAPGLAGGLSDTQYF. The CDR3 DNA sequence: TGTGCCTCCCAGATGGCCCCGGGACTAGCGGGGGGGCTATCAGATACGCAGTATTTT. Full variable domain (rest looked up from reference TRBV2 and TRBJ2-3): EPEVTQTPSHQVTQMGQEVILRCVPISNHLYFYWYRQILGQKVEFLVSFYNNEISEKSEIFDDQFSVERPDGSNFTLKIRSTKLEDSAMYFCASQMAPGLAGGLSDTQYFGPGTRLTVL.

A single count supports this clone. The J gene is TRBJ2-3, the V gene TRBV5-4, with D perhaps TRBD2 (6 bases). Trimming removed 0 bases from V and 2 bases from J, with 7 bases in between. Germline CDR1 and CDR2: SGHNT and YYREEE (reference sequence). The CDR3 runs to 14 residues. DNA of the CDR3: TGTGCCAGCAGCTTGGGCGGGGCCACAGATACGCAGTATTTT. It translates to CASSLGGATDTQYF.

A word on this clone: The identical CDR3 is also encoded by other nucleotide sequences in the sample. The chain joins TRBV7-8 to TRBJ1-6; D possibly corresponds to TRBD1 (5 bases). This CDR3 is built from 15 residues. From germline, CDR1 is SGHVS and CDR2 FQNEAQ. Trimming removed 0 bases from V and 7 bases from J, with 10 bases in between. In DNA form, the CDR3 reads TGTGCCAGCAGCTTAGCCGCAGGGAGGAATTCACCCCTCCACTTT. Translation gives CASSLAAGRNSPLHF.

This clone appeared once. The CDR3 sequence is CASRQGDYEQYV. CDR3 in DNA: TGTGCCAGCAGACAGGGCGACTACGAGCAGTACGTC. The rearrangement links TRBV28 to TRBJ2-7; tentatively, D is TRBD1 (6 bases). The V gene's germline CDR1 is MDHEN and CDR2 SYDVKM. The V and J ends lost 6 bases and 3 bases respectively, with 9 bases between them. This CDR3 region has 12 residues.